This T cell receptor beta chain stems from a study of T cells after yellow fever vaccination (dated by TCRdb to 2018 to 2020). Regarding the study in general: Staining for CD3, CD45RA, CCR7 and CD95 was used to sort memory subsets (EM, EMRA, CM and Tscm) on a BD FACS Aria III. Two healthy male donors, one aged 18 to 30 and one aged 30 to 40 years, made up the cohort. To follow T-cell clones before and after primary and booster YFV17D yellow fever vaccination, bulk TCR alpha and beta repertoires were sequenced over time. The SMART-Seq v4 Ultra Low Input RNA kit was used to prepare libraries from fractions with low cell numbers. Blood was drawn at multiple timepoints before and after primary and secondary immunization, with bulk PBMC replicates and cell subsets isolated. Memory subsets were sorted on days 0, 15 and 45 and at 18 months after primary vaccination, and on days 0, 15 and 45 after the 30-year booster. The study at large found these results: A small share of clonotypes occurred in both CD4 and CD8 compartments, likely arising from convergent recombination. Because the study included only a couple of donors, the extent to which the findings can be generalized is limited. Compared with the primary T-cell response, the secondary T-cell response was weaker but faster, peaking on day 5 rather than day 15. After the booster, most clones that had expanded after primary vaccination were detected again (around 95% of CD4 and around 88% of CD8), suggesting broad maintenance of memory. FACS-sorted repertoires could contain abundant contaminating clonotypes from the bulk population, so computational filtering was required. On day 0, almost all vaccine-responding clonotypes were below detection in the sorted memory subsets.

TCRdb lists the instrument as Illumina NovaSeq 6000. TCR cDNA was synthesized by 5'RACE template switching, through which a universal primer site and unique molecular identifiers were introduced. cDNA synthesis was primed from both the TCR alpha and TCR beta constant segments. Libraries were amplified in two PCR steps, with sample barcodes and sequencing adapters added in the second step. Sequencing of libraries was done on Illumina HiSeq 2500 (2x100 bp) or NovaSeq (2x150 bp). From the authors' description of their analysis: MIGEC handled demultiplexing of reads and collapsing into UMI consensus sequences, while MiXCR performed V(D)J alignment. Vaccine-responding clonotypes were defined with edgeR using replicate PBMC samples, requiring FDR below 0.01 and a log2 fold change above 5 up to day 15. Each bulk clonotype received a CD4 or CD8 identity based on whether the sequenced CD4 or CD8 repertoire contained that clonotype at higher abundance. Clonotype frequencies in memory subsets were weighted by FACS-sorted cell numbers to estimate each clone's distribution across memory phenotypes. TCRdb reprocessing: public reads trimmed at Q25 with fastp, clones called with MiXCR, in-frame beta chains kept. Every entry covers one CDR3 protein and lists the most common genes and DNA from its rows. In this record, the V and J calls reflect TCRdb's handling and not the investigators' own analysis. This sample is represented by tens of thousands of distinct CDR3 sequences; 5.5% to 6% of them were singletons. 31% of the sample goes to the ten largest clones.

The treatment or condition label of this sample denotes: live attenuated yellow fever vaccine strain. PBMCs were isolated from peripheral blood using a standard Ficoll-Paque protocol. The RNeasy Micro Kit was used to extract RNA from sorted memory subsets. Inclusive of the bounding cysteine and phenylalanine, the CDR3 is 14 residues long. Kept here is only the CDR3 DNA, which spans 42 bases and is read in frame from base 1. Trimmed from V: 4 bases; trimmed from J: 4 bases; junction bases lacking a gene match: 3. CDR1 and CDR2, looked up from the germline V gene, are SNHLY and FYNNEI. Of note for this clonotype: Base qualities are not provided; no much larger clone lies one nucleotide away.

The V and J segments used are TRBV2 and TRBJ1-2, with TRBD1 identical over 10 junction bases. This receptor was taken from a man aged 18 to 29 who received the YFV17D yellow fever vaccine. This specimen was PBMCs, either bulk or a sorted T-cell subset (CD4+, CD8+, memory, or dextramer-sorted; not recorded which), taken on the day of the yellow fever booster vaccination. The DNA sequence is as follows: TGTGCCAGCAGTGGACAGGGGGCAATCTATGGCTACACCTTC. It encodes CASSGQGAIYGYTF.